This record covers a single T cell receptor beta chain. The protocol was immunoSEQ multiplex PCR, while the TCRdb copy is restricted to in-frame clones and leaves out a portion. The repertoire holds 400,000 to 450,000 clones, 75% to 90% seen once, with about 1.1% in the top ten. This record belongs to a study of blood T cell repertoires in COVID-19. Study-level background: From T cells, B-cell-depleted T cells, or PBMCs came the material, which was cDNA or gDNA.

The study drew participants aged about 18 to 95 years from under 30 US areas. The study assigned cohorts using participant-reported clinical history. Donors in Cohort 3 counted as recovered after two negative PCRs, clearance, or symptom resolution. The CDR3 runs to 12 residues. Between the trimmed V and J ends, which lost 8 bases and 4 bases, there was a span of 11 bases. The V and J genes are TRBV12-3 or TRBV12-4 and TRBJ1-1, with D hard to call. The origin of this receptor is a man aged 25 to 45 who had recovered from COVID-19. Sequences were obtained from PBMCs or T cells enriched from blood (not recorded which). CDR3: CASRPTPTEAFF. The CDR3 DNA reads as TGTGCCAGCCGCCCAACTCCCACTGAAGCTTTCTTT.